This T cell receptor beta chain is drawn from a study of blood T cell repertoires in COVID-19. Study-wide background: Samples representing acute and convalescent COVID-19 were sourced from the United States, Italy and Spain. T cells, B-cell-depleted T cells, or PBMCs provided the cDNA or gDNA that served as material.

Germline-derived CDR1 and CDR2 are SGDLS and YYNGEE. Trimming pared 4 bases from V and 11 bases from J, leaving 19 bases between. The CDR3 is 15 residues long. Sequencing was performed with immunoSEQ multiplex PCR; in TCRdb, only in-frame clones are kept and a portion is missing. This repertoire shows around 60,000 clones, 88% found once; its top ten account for roughly 4%. This receptor was identified in a man aged 50 or older with active COVID-19. The sequenced sample consisted of peripheral blood. This sequence joins TRBV9 and TRBJ1-6; D is possibly TRBD1 (5 bases). The CDR3 DNA is TGTGCCAGCAGCTCCCAGGGCCTACTATCGACACCCCTCCACTTT. As protein: CASSSQGLLSTPLHF.